This entry features one T cell receptor (beta chain) sequence. As yet, its antigen is unknown. Uncontrolled infections, other autoimmune diseases, pregnancy or lactation led to exclusion of patients. Fresh peripheral blood, 9.5 to 10 ml of it, supplied the PBMCs. Germline V gives CDR1 KGHDR, CDR2 SFDVKD. V was shortened by 10 bases and J by 1 base, with 9 bases between the two germline ends. The CDR3 contains 12 residues. The data were obtained in a study of T cells in Graves' hyperthyroidism and ophthalmopathy. Overall study context: Upon initial diagnosis and before any treatment, peripheral blood was collected.

The investigators amplified TCR beta CDR3 regions from RNA transcripts. TCR CDR3 regions were first amplified by RT-PCR with HTBI primers. TCRdb itself ran the multiplex PCR reads through MiXCR, one entry per CDR3 protein. This sample carries about 640,000 distinct CDR3 sequences, around 20% of them seen once, and the ten largest clones take more than 30%. Study-wide results and limits: The majority of expanded thyroid clonotypes above 0.001 also appeared in blood.

The chain has TRBV24-1 and TRBJ1-2; D remains unclear. The clonotype originates from a man aged 30 to 39 with Graves' ophthalmopathy. The sequenced material came from blood. CDR3 coding DNA: TGTGCCACATCGCGGAGTAACTATGGCTACACCTTC. Translation gives CATSRSNYGYTF.